Listed below are T cell receptor beta chains from one sample, sequenced in a study of blood T cell repertoires in COVID-19. Clones were read by immunoSEQ multiplex PCR, and TCRdb kept only the in-frame ones, dropping some. The data show around 200,000 clones, with over 75% seen just once and around 9% held by the top ten. What was sequenced was PBMCs or T cells enriched from blood (not recorded which). The receptor set was obtained from a man aged 35-49 years who had recovered from COVID-19. CDR3s include the opening cysteine and the closing phenylalanine or tryptophan. D genes are given only for firm matches. Not every row has a clone size; where given, it reads once, few, many or a size class.

>TRBD2|TRBJ2-1|NA|TRBV10-2
TGCGCCAGCACCAAGGGACTAGCGAGGGGCAATGAGCAGTTCTTC
CASTKGLARGNEQFF
>TRBD1|TRBJ1-2|NA|TRBV7-2
TGTGCCAGCAGCCAGGGGGGTGGCTACACCTTC
CASSQGGGYTF
>TRBD1|TRBJ1-3|NA|TRBV2
TGTGCCAGCCAAGGTCGGACAGGGGGATTCGGAAACACCATATATTTT
CASQGRTGGFGNTIYF
>TRBD2|TRBJ2-3|once|TRBV20-1
TGCAGTGCTAGTTTACCTAGCGGGGGCGGGGACACAGATACGCAGTATTTT
CSASLPSGGGDTDTQYF
>TRBD1|TRBJ1-2|once|TRBV6-1
TGTGCCAGCAGTGAAGTGCTGCAGGGGGCCTATGGCTACACCTTC
CASSEVLQGAYGYTF
>NA|TRBJ1-5|few|TRBV12-3/TRBV12-4
TGTGCCAGCAGTCTTAGAAATCAGCCCCAGCATTTT
CASSLRNQPQHF
>TRBD2|TRBJ2-2|many|TRBV19
TGTGCCAGTAGTCGTAGCGGGAGGGCCCGGGACACCGGGGAGCTGTTTTTT
CASSRSGRARDTGELFF
>NA|TRBJ2-5|NA|TRBV4-1
TGCGCCAGCAGCCAAGACGTTGGCGAGACCCAGTACTTC
CASSQDVGETQYF
>NA|TRBJ2-7|NA|TRBV5-5
TGTGCCAGCAGCTTGGCGGGAACGATAACCTACGAGCAGTACTTC
CASSLAGTITYEQYF
>NA|TRBJ2-5|NA|TRBV2
TGTGCCAGCAGGGCAGGGAGGAATGGAGAGACCCAGTACTTC
CASRAGRNGETQYF
>TRBD2|TRBJ2-1|NA|TRBV7-6
TGTGCCAGCAGCTCAGAGTGGCTAGCGGGAGTAAGTGGGACCTACAATGAGCAGTTCTTC
CASSSEWLAGVSGTYNEQFF
>TRBD2|TRBJ2-7|NA|TRBV28
TGTGCCAGCAGTTCAAGAGCGGGAGGGAAGGACGAGCAGTACTTC
CASSSRAGGKDEQYF
>NA|TRBJ1-2|NA|TRBV7-9
TGTGCCAGCAGCTCATGGACAGACATCGGCTATGGCTACACCTTC
CASSSWTDIGYGYTF
>TRBD1|TRBJ2-5|NA|TRBV19
TGTGCCAGTAGTACCCCCACAGGGGTAGAAGAGACCCAGTACTTC
CASSTPTGVEETQYF
>TRBD1|TRBJ2-2|NA|TRBV5-1
TGCGCCAGCAGCCCAGGGGACAGGGACACCGGGGAGCTGTTTTTT
CASSPGDRDTGELFF
>TRBD1|TRBJ2-7|NA|TRBV6-5
TGTGCCAGCAGTAACACCGGGACAGGGGCCGGGGAGCAGTACTTC
CASSNTGTGAGEQYF
>TRBD2|TRBJ2-1|once|TRBV3-1/TRBV3-2
TGTGCCAGCAGCCAGGGACTTAGCGGGAGGGGAAACAATGAGCAGTTCTTC
CASSQGLSGRGNNEQFF
>TRBD1|TRBJ1-3|NA|TRBV19
TGTGCCAGTAGTATCTCTGGGACAGCTTTTCTCTCTGGAAACACCATATATTTT
CASSISGTAFLSGNTIYF
>TRBD2|TRBJ2-3|NA|TRBV20-1
TGCAGTGCTAGTGTAGCGGGAGGCACAGATACGCAGTATTTT
CSASVAGGTDTQYF
>TRBD1|TRBJ1-4|NA|TRBV28
TGTGCCAGCAGGCGACAGGGGCGAAATGAAAAACTGTTTTTT
CASRRQGRNEKLFF
>NA|TRBJ2-1|NA|TRBV21-1
TGTGCCAGCCCTAGGTGCACGCACAATGAGCAGTTCTTC
CASPRCTHNEQFF
>NA|TRBJ2-2|once|TRBV15
TGTGCCACCAGCAGCATCGGAGTGGGGAACACCGGGGAGCTGTTTTTT
CATSSIGVGNTGELFF
>TRBD2|TRBJ2-2|once|TRBV30
TGTGCCTGGAGTTTCACGACTAGCGGACTTACCGGGGAGCTGTTTTTT
CAWSFTTSGLTGELFF
>NA|TRBJ2-1|NA|TRBV27
TGTGCCAGCAGTTGGGGGGCCTACAATGAGCAGTTCTTC
CASSWGAYNEQFF
>NA|TRBJ2-5|NA|TRBV5-1
TGCGCCAGCACGCGGGGCCTTAAAGAGACCCAGTACTTC
CASTRGLKETQYF
>NA|TRBJ1-1|NA|TRBV7-9
TGTGCCAGCAGCTTAATGGAGAAGAACACTGAAGCTTTCTTT
CASSLMEKNTEAFF
>NA|TRBJ2-5|NA|TRBV3-1/TRBV3-2
TGTGCCAGCAGCCGGTTGTGGGGCTTCGGTGAGACCCAGTACTTC
CASSRLWGFGETQYF
>NA|TRBJ1-3|NA|TRBV5-4
TGTGCCAGCAGCTCAGGGGAGTTGAACGCTGGAAACACCATATATTTT
CASSSGELNAGNTIYF
>TRBD1|TRBJ1-4|many|TRBV5-1
TGCGCCAGCAGCCAAGGACAGGGCGAAAAACTGTTTTTT
CASSQGQGEKLFF
>NA|TRBJ1-1|NA|TRBV3-1/TRBV3-2
TGTGCCAGCAGCCCAAAAATCGAGGGCAGGCGACTAATGAACACTGAAGCTTTCTTT
CASSPKIEGRRLMNTEAFF
>NA|TRBJ2-3|NA|TRBV18
TGTGCCAGCTCACCATCCGCAGGGGTAAGAGATACGCAGTATTTT
CASSPSAGVRDTQYF
>NA|TRBJ2-5|NA|TRBV6-2/TRBV6-3
TGTGCCAGCAGCCAACTCGAGACCCAGTACTTC
CASSQLETQYF
>NA|TRBJ2-6|NA|TRBV24-1
TGTGCCACCAGAGCCGGGACTTCTGGGGCCAACGTCCTGACTTTC
CATRAGTSGANVLTF
>NA|TRBJ2-1|NA|TRBV9
TGTGCCAGCAGCGTAGGAGTCCTAGCGAGCTACAATGAGCAGTTCTTC
CASSVGVLASYNEQFF
>TRBD2|TRBJ2-7|once|TRBV3-1/TRBV3-2
TGTGCCAGCAGCCATGATTTGGGGGGGGGATCCTACGAGCAGTACTTC
CASSHDLGGGSYEQYF
>NA|TRBJ1-6|NA|TRBV19
TGTGCCAGCAGACAGCTTCAAAATTCACCCCTCCACTTT
CASRQLQNSPLHF
>NA|TRBJ2-5|NA|TRBV9
TGTGCCAGCAGCGTTACAGAGGGAACCCAGTACTTC
CASSVTEGTQYF
>NA|TRBJ1-1|NA|TRBV12-3/TRBV12-4
TGTGCCAGCAGTGGGACTTCCGAAGCTTTCTTT
CASSGTSEAFF
>TRBD1|TRBJ1-2|once|TRBV7-9
TGTGCCAGCAGACCGACAGGGAAGGCTGGCTACACCTTC
CASRPTGKAGYTF
>NA|TRBJ1-1|NA|TRBV6-5
TGTGCCAGCAGCACCCCCCTCCTAAACACTGAAGCTTTCTTT
CASSTPLLNTEAFF
>NA|TRBJ2-1|NA|TRBV7-9
TGTGCCAGCAGCGCATTTGCTCGGCCGGGGAGCTCCTACAATGAGCAGTTCTTC
CASSAFARPGSSYNEQFF
>NA|TRBJ1-2|NA|TRBV11-2
TGTGCCAGCAGCTTATCTTCAGGGAACTATGGCTACACCTTC
CASSLSSGNYGYTF
>NA|TRBJ2-3|NA|TRBV2
TGTGCCAGCAGTGTAGACTTCAGCACAGATACGCAGTATTTT
CASSVDFSTDTQYF
>TRBD2|TRBJ2-7|NA|TRBV6-1
TGTGCCAGCAGTGTAGCGGGAGGAGGCTTGTACGAGCAGTACTTC
CASSVAGGGLYEQYF
>TRBD2|TRBJ2-1|once|TRBV27
TGTGCCAGCAGTGCCGGGACTAGCCGACGGTGGGGTGAGCAGTTCTTC
CASSAGTSRRWGEQFF
>NA|TRBJ2-1|NA|TRBV5-1
TGCGCCAGCAGCTTGGGCGGGTACAATGAGCAGTTCTTC
CASSLGGYNEQFF
>NA|TRBJ1-3|NA|TRBV29-1
TGCAGCGTTGATGAACGAGGGTCTGGAGGAAACACCATATATTTT
CSVDERGSGGNTIYF
>TRBD2|TRBJ2-7|NA|TRBV11-2
TGTGCCAGCAGCTTAGCTGGGGGGGTAGCCTACGAGCAGTACTTC
CASSLAGGVAYEQYF
>NA|TRBJ1-1|NA|TRBV6-5
TGTGCCAGCACCCTAACCCACGGGGGGGGGACTGAAGCTTTCTTT
CASTLTHGGGTEAFF
>NA|TRBJ2-1|NA|TRBV4-1
TGCGCCAGCAGCCAAGCTACCTGGAATGAGCAGTTCTTC
CASSQATWNEQFF
>NA|TRBJ2-3|NA|TRBV3-1/TRBV3-2
TGTGCCAGCAGCCCCCGACTACCCCCAGATACGCAGTATTTT
CASSPRLPPDTQYF
>TRBD1|TRBJ1-1|NA|TRBV18
TGTGCCAGCTCTATACAGGGGCCAACGACTGAAGCTTTCTTT
CASSIQGPTTEAFF
>NA|TRBJ1-4|NA|TRBV6-5
TGTGCCAGCACAGCAGGGAAAAAACTGTTTTTT
CASTAGKKLFF
>TRBD1|TRBJ1-5|NA|TRBV24-1
TGTGCCACCAGTGATACGGACAGGGTAGACAATCAGCCCCAGCATTTT
CATSDTDRVDNQPQHF
>NA|TRBJ1-1|once|TRBV5-1
TGCGCCAGCAGGACGGGTTCGGGCACTGAAGCTTTCTTT
CASRTGSGTEAFF